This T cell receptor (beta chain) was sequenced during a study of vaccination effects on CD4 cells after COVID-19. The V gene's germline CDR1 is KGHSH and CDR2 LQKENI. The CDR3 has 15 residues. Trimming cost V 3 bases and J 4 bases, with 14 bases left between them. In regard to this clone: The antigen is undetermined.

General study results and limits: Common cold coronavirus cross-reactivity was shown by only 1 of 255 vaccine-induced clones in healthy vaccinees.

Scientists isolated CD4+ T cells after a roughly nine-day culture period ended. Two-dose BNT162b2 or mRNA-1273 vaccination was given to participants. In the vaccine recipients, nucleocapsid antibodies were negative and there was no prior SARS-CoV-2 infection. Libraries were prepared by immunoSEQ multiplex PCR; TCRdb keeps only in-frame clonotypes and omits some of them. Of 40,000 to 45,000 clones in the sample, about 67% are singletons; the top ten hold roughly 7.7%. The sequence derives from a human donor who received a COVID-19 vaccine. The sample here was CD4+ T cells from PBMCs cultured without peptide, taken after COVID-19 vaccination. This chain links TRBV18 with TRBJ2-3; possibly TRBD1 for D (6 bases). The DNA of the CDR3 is TGTGCCAGCTCACCTTTAGCAGGGGAAGCAGATACGCAGTATTTT. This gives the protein CASSPLAGEADTQYF.